This T cell receptor beta chain was captured in a study of blood T cell repertoires in COVID-19. In the original analysis: From reference gene primer amplification, estimates of nucleated cell counts were derived. Assay: immunoSEQ multiplex PCR; the TCRdb copy retains only in-frame clones and omits some. Clone size and the V and J calls come from that table; the DNA yielded D and trimming. The sample has 210,000 or so clones; around 78% are singletons. This clone has a handful of counts. This CDR3 is 14 amino acids long. Germline V gene sequence: CDR1 MNHEY, CDR2 SVGAGI. Trimming pared 9 bases from V and 0 bases from J, leaving 14 bases between.

Sequencing input: peripheral blood. The source is a woman of 80 years or more with active or convalescent COVID-19. This rearrangement joins TRBV6-5 to TRBJ1-2; D gene uncertain. CDR3 sequence (DNA): TGTGCCAGTCTCCTCCCCAGGCCTAACTATGGCTACACCTTC. This encodes CASLLPRPNYGYTF.